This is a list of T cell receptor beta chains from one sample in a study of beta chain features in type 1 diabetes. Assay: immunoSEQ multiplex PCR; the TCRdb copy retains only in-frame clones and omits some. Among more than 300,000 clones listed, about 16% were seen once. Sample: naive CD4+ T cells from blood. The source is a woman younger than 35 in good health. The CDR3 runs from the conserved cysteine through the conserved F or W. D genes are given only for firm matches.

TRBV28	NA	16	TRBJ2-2	CASSLRGNRNTGELFF
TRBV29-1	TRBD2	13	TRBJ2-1	CSVTSGSYNEQFF
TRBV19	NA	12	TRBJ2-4	CASKDLENIQYF
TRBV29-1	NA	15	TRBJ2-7	CSVRTGTQSSYEQYF
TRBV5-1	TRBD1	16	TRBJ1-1	CASSPRTGERNTEAFF
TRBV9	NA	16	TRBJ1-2	CASSVGTGSANYGYTF
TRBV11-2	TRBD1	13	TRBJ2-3	CASSLQGADTQYF
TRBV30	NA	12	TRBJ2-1	CAWNLFRNEQFF
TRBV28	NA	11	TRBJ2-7	CASSLRDKQYF
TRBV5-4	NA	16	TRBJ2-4	CASSPSTGRAKNIQYF